This T cell receptor beta chain is from a study of patients and donors after allogeneic stem cell transplantation. This clonotype was found a few times. Germline loops: CDR1 SGHVS, CDR2 FNYEAQ. This CDR3 has 12 residues. V lost 2 bases and J 4 bases, leaving 6 bases between the germline ends. Using its own MiXCR run on the RT-PCR reads, TCRdb lists one record per CDR3 protein. The sample records about 72,000 distinct CDR3 sequences, about 26% being singletons. This chain links TRBV7-6 with TRBJ2-7; D unclear. The TCR comes from a human donor who was either an allogeneic HSCT recipient or a stem cell or donor lymphocyte infusion donor (not recorded which). It is not recorded whose cells these are; they may come from a transplant donor. Sample: blood, either unsorted or a sorted T cell fraction (not recorded which). CDR3 nucleotide sequence: TGTGCCAGCAGCTTAAGTAATTACGAGCAGTACTTC. The encoded protein is CASSLSNYEQYF.